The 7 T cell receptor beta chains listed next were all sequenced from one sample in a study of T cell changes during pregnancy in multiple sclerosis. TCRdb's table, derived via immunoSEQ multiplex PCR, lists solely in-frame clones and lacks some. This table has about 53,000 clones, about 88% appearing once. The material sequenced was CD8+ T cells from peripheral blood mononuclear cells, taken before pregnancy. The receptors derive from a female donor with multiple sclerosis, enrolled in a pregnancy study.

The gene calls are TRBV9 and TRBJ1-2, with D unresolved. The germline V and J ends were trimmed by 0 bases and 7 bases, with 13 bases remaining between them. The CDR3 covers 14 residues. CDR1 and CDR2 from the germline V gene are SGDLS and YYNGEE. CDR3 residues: CASSVEMERSGYTF. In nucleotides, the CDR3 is TGTGCCAGCAGCGTAGAAATGGAGCGGTCTGGCTACACCTTC.

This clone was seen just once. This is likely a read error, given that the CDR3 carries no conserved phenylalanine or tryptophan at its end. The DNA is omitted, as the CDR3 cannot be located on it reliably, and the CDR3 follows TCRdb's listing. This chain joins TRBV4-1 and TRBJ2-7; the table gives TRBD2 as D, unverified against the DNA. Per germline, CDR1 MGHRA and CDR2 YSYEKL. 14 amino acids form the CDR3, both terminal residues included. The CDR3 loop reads CASSQGAEVGVISL.

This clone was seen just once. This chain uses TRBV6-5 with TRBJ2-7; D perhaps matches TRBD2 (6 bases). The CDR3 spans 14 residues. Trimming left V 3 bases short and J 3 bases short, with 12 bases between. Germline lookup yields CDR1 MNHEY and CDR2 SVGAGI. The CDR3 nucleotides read TGTGCCAGCAGTTATGGGCGGGGAAGCTACGAGCAGTACTTC. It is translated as CASSYGRGSYEQYF.

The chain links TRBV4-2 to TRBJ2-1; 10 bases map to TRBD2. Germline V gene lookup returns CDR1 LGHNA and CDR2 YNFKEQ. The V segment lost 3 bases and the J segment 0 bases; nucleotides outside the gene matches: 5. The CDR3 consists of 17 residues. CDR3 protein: CASSQRTSGSSYNEQFF. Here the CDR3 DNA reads TGTGCCAGCAGCCAGAGGACTAGCGGAAGCTCCTACAATGAGCAGTTCTTC.

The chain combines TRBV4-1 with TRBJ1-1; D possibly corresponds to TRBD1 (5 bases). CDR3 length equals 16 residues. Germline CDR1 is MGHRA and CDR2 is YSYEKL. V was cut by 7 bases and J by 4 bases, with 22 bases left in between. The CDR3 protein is CASKPSKPGLGTEAFF. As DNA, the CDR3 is TGCGCCAGCAAACCCTCGAAGCCAGGGCTGGGCACTGAAGCTTTCTTT.

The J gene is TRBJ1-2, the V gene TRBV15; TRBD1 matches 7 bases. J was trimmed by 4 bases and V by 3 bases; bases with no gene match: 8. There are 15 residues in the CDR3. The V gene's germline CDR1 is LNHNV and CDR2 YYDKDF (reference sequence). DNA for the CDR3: TGTGCCACCAGCAGCTCTACGACAGGGCCCTATGGCTACACCTTC. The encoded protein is CATSSSTTGPYGYTF.

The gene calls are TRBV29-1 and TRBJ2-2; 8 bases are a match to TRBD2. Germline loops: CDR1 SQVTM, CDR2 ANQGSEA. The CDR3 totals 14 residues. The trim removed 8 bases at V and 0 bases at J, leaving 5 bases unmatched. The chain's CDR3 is CSTRGGSNTGELFF. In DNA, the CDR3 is TGCAGCACGCGCGGGGGGTCGAACACCGGGGAGCTGTTTTTT.